This T cell receptor beta chain is from a study of blood T cell repertoires in COVID-19. Study-wide background: COVID-19 samples, acute and convalescent, were from the United States, Italy and Spain. PBMCs, B-cell-depleted T cells, or T cells provided the cDNA or gDNA that made up the material.

This clone was observed a single time. In the original analysis: The authors estimated nucleated cell counts from reference gene primer amplification. Repertoires were generated with immunoSEQ multiplex PCR, while TCRdb's copy carries only in-frame clones and drops some. V and J calls and clone size come straight from that table; D and trimming were deduced from the DNA. This sample has some 46,000 clones; approximately 80% occur once, and the top ten carry less than 25%. The sequencing sample was made of peripheral blood. This TCR derives from a woman aged 60-70 years with acute or convalescent COVID-19.

The chain's CDR3 is CASSLQRGTDTQYF. The CDR3 DNA reads as TGTGCCAGCAGTCTTCAGCGGGGCACAGATACGCAGTATTTT. The chain joins TRBV27 to TRBJ2-3, with TRBD2 as a possible D gene (6 bases). Germline V CDR1 and CDR2: MNHEY, SMNVEV (reference sequence). V lost 5 bases, J lost 1 base, and 10 bases lay in between. There are 14 residues in the CDR3.